This T cell receptor beta chain is from a study of blood T cell repertoires in COVID-19. This clone was seen a few times. Assay used: immunoSEQ multiplex PCR; TCRdb lists only in-frame clones, some missing. The sample contains over 110,000 clones, around 86% of which appear only once. The CDR3 runs 13 residues. V lost 7 bases and J lost 4; bases outside the gene matches: 2. Germline V gives CDR1 SGDLS, CDR2 YYNGEE. Sequenced: peripheral blood. The chain couples TRBV9 to TRBJ2-1; the match to TRBD1 covers 10 bases. The sequence was collected from a human donor in a cohort sampled during active COVID-19. CDR3 region: CASGTGVYNEQFF. The CDR3 nucleotides read TGTGCCAGCGGGACAGGGGTGTACAATGAGCAGTTCTTC. The whole variable domain, remainder taken from reference TRBV9 and TRBJ2-1, is DSGVTQTPKHLITATGQRVTLRCSPRSGDLSVYWYQQSLDQGLQFLIQYYNGEERAKGNILERFSAQQFPDLHSELNLSSLELGDSALYFCASGTGVYNEQFFGPGTRLTVL.